This TCR beta chain was sequenced in a study of blood T cells in healthy people across ages. The study's findings and limits: Possibly, changes in expanded clonotypes were confounded because donor CMV status was unknown.

The CDR3 covers 16 residues. The J segment lost 3 bases and the V segment lost 5 bases, leaving 8 bases of the junction unmatched. In germline, CDR1 is SGHTA, CDR2 FQGTGA. At least 6 million PBMCs were isolated per sample. To note about this clonotype: Its specificity is not known.

Primers used in a second PCR of about 7 to 12 cycles were a sample-barcoded 5' primer and a J-beta primer mix. TCRdb fed the 5' RACE reads into MiXCR, producing one record per CDR3 protein. This sample carries 550,000 to 750,000 distinct CDR3 sequences, 20% to 25% of them seen once, and the ten largest clones take roughly 3.6%. The receptor's source is a man between 65 and 80 years old in good health. V gene TRBV7-3 combines with J gene TRBJ2-2, with 8 bases that match TRBD1. Sequencing was done on a sample of blood. In DNA form, the CDR3 reads TGTGCCAGCAGCCTGCGGACAGGGATAGACACCGGGGAGCTGTTTTTT. It codes for CASSLRTGIDTGELFF.